The 8 T cell receptor beta chains in this list originate from one sample, sequenced in a study of blood T cell repertoires in COVID-19. Sequencing was performed with immunoSEQ multiplex PCR; in TCRdb, only in-frame clones are kept and a portion is missing. The sample includes approximately 50,000 clones, around 79% of them seen just once. Source material: peripheral blood. These receptors all come from a man between 65 and 85 years old with active or convalescent COVID-19.

The chain recombines TRBV12-3 or TRBV12-4 with TRBJ2-7; possibly TRBD2 for D (6 bases). V was shortened by 3 bases and J by 0 bases, with 6 bases between the two germline ends. There are 13 residues in the CDR3. CDR3 bases: TGTGCCAGCAGTTTGGAGGGCTCCTACGAGCAGTACTTC. This codes for CASSLEGSYEQYF.

About this clone: One junction end does not reproduce the germline sequence, and a read error may be involved. The V call is TRBV5-1, the J call TRBJ1-1; TRBD1 might be the D (6 bases). CDR1 and CDR2 (germline): SGHRS, YFSETQ. This CDR3 comprises 13 residues. The CDR3 region has the DNA TGCGCCAGCAGATTGGACAGTGACACTGAAGCTTTCTTT. It encodes CASRLDSDTEAFF.

The chain carries TRBV27 and TRBJ2-1; TRBD1 matches at 7 bases. The CDR3 covers 13 residues. J lost 8 bases, V lost 5 bases, and 6 bases had no gene match. In germline, CDR1 is MNHEY, CDR2 SMNVEV (reference sequence). This chain's CDR3 is CASSDRVTDEQFF. The DNA of the CDR3 is TGTGCCAGCAGTGACAGGGTCACAGATGAGCAGTTCTTC.

The CDR3 nucleotides read TGTGCCAGCAGCCGAGGGGGACAGGACACTGAAGCTTTCTTT. This gives the protein CASSRGGQDTEAFF. The genes are TRBV2 and TRBJ1-1, with TRBD1 matching 8 bases. The germline V gene has CDR1 SNHLY and CDR2 FYNNEI. CDR3 size: 14 residues. The J segment lost 3 bases and the V segment lost 6 bases, leaving 6 bases of the junction unmatched. The full variable domain, with the rest looked up from reference TRBV2 and TRBJ1-1, is EPEVTQTPSHQVTQMGQEVILRCVPISNHLYFYWYRQILGQKVEFLVSFYNNEISEKSEIFDDQFSVERPDGSNFTLKIRSTKLEDSAMYFCASSRGGQDTEAFFGQGTRLTVV.

The chain recombines TRBV6-5 with TRBJ2-1; no clear D. There are 15 residues in the CDR3. V was cut by 2 bases and J by 0 bases, with 8 bases left in between. Germline V gene sequence: CDR1 MNHEY, CDR2 SVGAGI. In nucleotides, the CDR3 is TGTGCCAGCAGTTACGCACGGAGCTCCTACAATGAGCAGTTCTTC. Protein sequence: CASSYARSSYNEQFF.

The genes are TRBV4-3 and TRBJ1-1; D is unresolved. The V end lost 0 bases, the J end lost 4 bases, and 9 bases lay between the germline ends. The CDR3 runs 14 residues. Germline lookup yields CDR1 LGHNA and CDR2 YSLEER. The CDR3 is CASSQDLRSTEAFF. CDR3 DNA sequence: TGCGCCAGCAGCCAAGATCTGCGGAGCACTGAAGCTTTCTTT.

This clone was counted a single time. The chain carries TRBV18 and TRBJ2-3; 8 bases line up with TRBD2. V lost 3 bases to trimming and J lost 5 bases; unmatched junction nucleotides: 10. CDR1 and CDR2 from the germline V gene are KGHSH and LQKENI. This CDR3 is built from 16 residues. Written as DNA, the CDR3 is TGTGCCAGCTCACCTGCTGGCGGGAGGCCGGGAGATACGCAGTATTTT. It encodes CASSPAGGRPGDTQYF.

This clone appeared many times. The DNA for the CDR3 is TGTGCCAGCAGCCCTCGACTAGCGGGGGGCACTATGAACACCGGGGAGCTGTTTTTT. Translating it yields CASSPRLAGGTMNTGELFF. The gene calls are TRBV7-9 and TRBJ2-2; 13 bases map to TRBD2. This CDR3 has 19 residues. Germline lookup yields CDR1 SEHNR and CDR2 FQNEAQ (reference sequence). The V and J ends lost 5 bases and 1 base, in that order; junction bases with no gene match: 10.